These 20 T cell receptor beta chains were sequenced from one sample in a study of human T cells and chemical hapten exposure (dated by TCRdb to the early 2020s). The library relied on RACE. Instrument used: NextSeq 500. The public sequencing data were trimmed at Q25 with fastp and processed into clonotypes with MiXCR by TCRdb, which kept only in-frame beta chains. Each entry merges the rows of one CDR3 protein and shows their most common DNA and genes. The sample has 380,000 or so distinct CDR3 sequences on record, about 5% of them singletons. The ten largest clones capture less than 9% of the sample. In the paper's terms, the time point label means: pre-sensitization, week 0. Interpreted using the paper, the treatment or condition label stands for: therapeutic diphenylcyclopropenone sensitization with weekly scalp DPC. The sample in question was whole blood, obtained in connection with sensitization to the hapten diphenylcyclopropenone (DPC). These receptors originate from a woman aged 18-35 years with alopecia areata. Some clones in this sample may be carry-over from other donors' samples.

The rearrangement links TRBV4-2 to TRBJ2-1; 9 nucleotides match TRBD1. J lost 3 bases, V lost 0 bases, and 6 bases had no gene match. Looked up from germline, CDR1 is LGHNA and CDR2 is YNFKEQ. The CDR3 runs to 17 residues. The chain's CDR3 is CASSQDPLDRGYNEQFF. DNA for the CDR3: TGTGCCAGCAGCCAAGATCCTTTGGACAGGGGCTACAATGAGCAGTTCTTC.

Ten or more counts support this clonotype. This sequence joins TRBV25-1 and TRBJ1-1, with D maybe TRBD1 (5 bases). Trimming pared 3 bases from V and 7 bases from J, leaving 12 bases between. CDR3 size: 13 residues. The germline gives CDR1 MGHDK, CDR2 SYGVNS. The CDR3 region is CASSDSQGFEAFF. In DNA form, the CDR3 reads TGTGCCAGCAGTGATTCCCAGGGTTTTGAAGCTTTCTTT. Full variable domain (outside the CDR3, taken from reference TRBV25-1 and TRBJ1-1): EADIYQTPRYLVIGTGKKITLECSQTMGHDKMYWYQQDPGMELHLIHYSYGVNSTEKGDLSSESTVSRIRTEHFPLTLESARPSHTSQYLCASSDSQGFEAFFGQGTRLTVV.

CDR3 DNA: TGTGCCAGCAGTCGACAGATTAGCAATCAGCCCCAGCATTTT. Translated: CASSRQISNQPQHF. The V call is TRBV28, the J call TRBJ1-5, with D maybe TRBD1 (5 bases). The germline CDR1 and CDR2 sequences are MDHEN and SYDVKM. The CDR3 sequence is 14 residues long. Trimming shortened V by 5 bases and J by 0 bases, and 8 bases separated the two germline ends.

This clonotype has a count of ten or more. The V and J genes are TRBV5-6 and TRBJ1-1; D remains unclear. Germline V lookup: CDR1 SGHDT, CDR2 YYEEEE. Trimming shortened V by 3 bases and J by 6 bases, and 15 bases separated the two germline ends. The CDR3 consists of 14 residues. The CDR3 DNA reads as TGTGCCAGCAGCTCCACCGAGGGAAAGGCTGAAGCTTTCTTT. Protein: CASSSTEGKAEAFF.

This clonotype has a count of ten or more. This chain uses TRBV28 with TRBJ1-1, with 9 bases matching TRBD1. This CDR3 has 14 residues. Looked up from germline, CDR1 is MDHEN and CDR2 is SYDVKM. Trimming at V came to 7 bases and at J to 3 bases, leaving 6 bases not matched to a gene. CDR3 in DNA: TGTGCCAGCACCCCCGGGACAGGGCACACTGAAGCTTTCTTT. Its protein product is CASTPGTGHTEAFF.

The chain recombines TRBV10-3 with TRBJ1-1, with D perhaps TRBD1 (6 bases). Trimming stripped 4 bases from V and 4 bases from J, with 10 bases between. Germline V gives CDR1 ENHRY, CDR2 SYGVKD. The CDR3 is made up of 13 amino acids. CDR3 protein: CAISGEGGTEAFF. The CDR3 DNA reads TGTGCCATCAGTGGAGAGGGGGGCACTGAAGCTTTCTTT.

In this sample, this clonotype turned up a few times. CDR3 nucleotide sequence: TGTGCCAGCAGTACGACAGGGGTAGTGAGCTACGAGCAGTACTTC. Amino acid sequence: CASSTTGVVSYEQYF. The rearrangement links TRBV6-5 to TRBJ2-7; TRBD1 agrees at 8 bases. Trimming removed 5 bases from V and 3 bases from J; junction bases left unmatched: 9. CDR1 is MNHEY and CDR2 is SVGAGI in the germline V gene. The CDR3 spans 15 residues.

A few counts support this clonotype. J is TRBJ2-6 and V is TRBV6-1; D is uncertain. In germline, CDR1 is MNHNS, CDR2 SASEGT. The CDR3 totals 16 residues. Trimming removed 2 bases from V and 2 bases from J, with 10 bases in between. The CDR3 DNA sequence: TGTGCCAGCAGTGAAATCGAAGCGACTGGGGCCAACGTCCTGACTTTC. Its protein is CASSEIEATGANVLTF.

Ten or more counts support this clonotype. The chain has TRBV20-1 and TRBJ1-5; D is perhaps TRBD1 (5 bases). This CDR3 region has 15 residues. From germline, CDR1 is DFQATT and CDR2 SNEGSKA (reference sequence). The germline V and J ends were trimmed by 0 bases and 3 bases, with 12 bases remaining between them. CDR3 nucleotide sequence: TGCAGTGCTAGAGATTTGAGGGGAGACAATCAGCCCCAGCATTTT. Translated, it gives CSARDLRGDNQPQHF.

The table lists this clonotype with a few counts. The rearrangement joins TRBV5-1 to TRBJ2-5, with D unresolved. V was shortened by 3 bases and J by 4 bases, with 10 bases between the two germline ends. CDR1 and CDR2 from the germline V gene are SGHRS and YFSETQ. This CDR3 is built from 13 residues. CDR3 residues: CASSYALGETQYF. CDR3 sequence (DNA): TGCGCCAGCAGCTACGCGCTGGGAGAGACCCAGTACTTC.

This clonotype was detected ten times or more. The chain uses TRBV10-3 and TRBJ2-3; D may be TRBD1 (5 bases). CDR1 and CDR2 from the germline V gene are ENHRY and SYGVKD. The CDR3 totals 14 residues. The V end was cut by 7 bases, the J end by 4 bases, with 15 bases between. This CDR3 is CAIMAGSVSDTQYF. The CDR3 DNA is TGTGCCATCATGGCAGGGTCAGTTTCAGATACGCAGTATTTT.

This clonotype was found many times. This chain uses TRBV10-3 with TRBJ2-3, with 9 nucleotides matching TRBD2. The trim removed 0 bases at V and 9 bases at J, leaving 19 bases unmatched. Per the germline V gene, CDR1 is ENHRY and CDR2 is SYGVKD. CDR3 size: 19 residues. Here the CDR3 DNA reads TGTGCCATCAGTGAGTCTTTCCGGAGCGGGGGGCCCGGCGAAGGCACGCAGTATTTT. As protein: CAISESFRSGGPGEGTQYF.

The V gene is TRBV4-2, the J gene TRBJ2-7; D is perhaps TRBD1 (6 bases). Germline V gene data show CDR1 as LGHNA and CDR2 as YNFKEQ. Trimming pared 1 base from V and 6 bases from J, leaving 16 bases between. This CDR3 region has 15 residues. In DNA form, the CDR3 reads TGTGCCAGCAGCCAAGGGGACCGGACAGAAGTCGAGCAGTACTTC. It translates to CASSQGDRTEVEQYF.

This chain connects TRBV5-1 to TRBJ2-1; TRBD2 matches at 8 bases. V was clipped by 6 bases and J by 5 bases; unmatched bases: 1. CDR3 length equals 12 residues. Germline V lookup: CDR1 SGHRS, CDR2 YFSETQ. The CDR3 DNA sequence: TGCGCCAGCAAGCGGGGGCACAATGAGCAGTTCTTC. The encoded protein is CASKRGHNEQFF. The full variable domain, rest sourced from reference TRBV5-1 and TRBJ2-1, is KAGVTQTPRYLIKTRGQQVTLSCSPISGHRSVSWYQQTPGQGLQFLFEYFSETQRNKGNFPGRFSGRQFSNSRSEMNVSTLELGDSALYLCASKRGHNEQFFGPGTRLTVL.

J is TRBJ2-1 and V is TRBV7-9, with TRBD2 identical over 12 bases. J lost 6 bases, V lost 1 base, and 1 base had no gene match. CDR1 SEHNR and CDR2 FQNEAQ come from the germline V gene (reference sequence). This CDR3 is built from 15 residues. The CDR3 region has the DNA TGTGCCAGCAGCTTAGGACTAGCGGGGGTCAATGAGCAGTTCTTC. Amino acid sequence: CASSLGLAGVNEQFF.

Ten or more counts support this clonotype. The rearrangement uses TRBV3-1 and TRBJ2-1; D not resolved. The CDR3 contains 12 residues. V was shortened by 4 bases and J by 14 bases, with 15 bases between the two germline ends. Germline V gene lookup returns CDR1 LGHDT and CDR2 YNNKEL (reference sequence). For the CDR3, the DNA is TGTGCCAGCAGCCCAAGCCAAGGTAAAAAGTTCTTC. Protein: CASSPSQGKKFF.

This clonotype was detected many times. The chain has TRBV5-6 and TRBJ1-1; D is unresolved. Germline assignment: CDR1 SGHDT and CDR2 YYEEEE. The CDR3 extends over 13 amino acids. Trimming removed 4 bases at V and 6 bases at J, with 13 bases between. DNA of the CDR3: TGTGCCAGCAGCCCCCAGCCCGGGTCTGAAGCTTTCTTT. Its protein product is CASSPQPGSEAFF.

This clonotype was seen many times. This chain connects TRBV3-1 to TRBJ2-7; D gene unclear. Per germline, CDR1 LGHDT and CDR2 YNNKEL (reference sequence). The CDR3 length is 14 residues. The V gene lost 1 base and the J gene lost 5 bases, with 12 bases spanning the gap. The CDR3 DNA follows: TGTGCCAGCAGCCAAGTGTCTCGGAAGAACGAGCAGTACTTC. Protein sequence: CASSQVSRKNEQYF.

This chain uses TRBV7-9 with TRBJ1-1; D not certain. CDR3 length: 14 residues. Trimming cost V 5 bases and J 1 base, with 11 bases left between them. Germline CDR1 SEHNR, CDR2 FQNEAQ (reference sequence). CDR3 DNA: TGTGCCAGCAGCCCCCTACCATGGAACACTGAAGCTTTCTTT. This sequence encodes CASSPLPWNTEAFF.

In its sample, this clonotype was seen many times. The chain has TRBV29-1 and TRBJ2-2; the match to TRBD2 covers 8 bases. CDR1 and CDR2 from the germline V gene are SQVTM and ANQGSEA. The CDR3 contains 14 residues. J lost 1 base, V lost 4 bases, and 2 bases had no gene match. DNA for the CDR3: TGCAGCGTTGGAGCGGGGGTGAACACCGGGGAGCTGTTTTTT. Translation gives CSVGAGVNTGELFF.